This section outlines one T cell receptor (beta chain) sequence together with its context. The entry originates in a study of blood T cell repertoires in COVID-19. Study-level information: Material from acute and convalescent COVID-19 was sourced from the United States, Italy and Spain. The analysed material was cDNA or gDNA that came from T cells, B-cell-depleted T cells, or PBMCs.

TCRdb's copy holds only in-frame clones and misses some; the assay was immunoSEQ multiplex PCR. Of some 180,000 clones listed, around 78% are singletons. The CDR3 runs 16 residues. Germline V gene lookup returns CDR1 SGHDT and CDR2 YYEEEE. The V gene lost 0 bases and the J gene lost 9 bases, with 21 bases spanning the gap. The clonotype comes from a woman older than 75 with active or convalescent COVID-19. V usage is TRBV5-6 and J usage is TRBJ1-2; TRBD1 might be the D (5 bases). Sequences were obtained from peripheral blood. DNA for the CDR3: TGTGCCAGCAGCTTGGGGGGCAGGGCCTACCCTATGAGCTACACCTTC. Its protein product is CASSLGGRAYPMSYTF.